The clone carrying this T cell receptor beta chain was observed many times. Its antigen is still unknown. This record comes from a study of Graves' ophthalmopathy and Graves' hyperthyroidism. Study summary: Peripheral blood (taken before any treatment) was collected at initial diagnosis. Whole-study findings and limits: This model predicted ophthalmopathy progression (sensitivity 70.59%, specificity 72% to 85%). Clonotypes were expanded in thyroid at above 0.001 frequency, and most also appeared in blood.

TCR beta CDR3 amplification used RNA transcripts. In the first round, RT-PCR was carried out with HTBI primers, and a multiplex PCR formed the second round. MiXCR was run by TCRdb on the multiplex PCR reads, yielding one entry per CDR3 protein. The sample lists roughly 500,000 distinct CDR3 sequences, around an eighth occurring once. This CDR3 comprises 14 residues. Trimming left V 6 bases short and J 4 bases short, with 16 bases between. Looked up from germline, CDR1 is MNHNS and CDR2 is SASEGT. The PBMC fraction was derived from roughly 10 ml of fresh peripheral blood. This sequence was found in a woman in her thirties with Graves' ophthalmopathy. This chain uses TRBV6-1 with TRBJ2-7; tentative D call: TRBD1 (5 bases). Sequences were obtained from blood. CDR3 loop: CASREPRQLYEQYF. CDR3 nucleotide sequence: TGTGCCAGCAGGGAACCGAGACAGCTATACGAGCAGTACTTC.